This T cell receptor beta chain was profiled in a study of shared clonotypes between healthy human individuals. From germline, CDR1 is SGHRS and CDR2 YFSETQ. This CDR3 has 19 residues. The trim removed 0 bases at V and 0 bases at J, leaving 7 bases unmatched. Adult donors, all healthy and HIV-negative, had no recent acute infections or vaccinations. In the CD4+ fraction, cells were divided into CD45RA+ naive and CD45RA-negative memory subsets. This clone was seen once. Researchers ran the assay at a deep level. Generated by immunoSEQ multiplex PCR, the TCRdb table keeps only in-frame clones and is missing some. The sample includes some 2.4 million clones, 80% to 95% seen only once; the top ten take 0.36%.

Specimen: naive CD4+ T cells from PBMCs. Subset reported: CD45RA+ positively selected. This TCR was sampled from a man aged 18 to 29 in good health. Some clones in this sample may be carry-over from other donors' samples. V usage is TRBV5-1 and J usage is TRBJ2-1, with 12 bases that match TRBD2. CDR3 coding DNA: TGCGCCAGCAGCTTGGGGCTAGCGGGAGGGCCTGTCTCCTACAATGAGCAGTTCTTC. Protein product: CASSLGLAGGPVSYNEQFF.